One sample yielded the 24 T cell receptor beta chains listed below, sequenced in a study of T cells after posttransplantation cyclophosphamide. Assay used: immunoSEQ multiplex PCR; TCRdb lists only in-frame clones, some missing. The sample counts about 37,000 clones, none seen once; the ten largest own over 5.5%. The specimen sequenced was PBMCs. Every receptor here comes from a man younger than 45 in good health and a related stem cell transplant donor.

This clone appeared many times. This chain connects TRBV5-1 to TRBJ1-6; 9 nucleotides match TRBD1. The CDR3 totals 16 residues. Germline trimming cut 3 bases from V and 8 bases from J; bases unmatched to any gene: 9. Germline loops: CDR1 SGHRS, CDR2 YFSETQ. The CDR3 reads CASSWTGANRDSPLHF. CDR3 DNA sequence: TGCGCCAGCAGCTGGACAGGGGCCAACAGGGATTCACCCCTCCACTTT.

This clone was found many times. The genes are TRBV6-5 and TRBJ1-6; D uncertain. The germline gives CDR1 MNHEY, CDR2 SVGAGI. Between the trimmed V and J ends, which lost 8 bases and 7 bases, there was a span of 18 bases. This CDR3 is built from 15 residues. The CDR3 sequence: CASSERDSENSPLHF. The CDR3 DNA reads TGTGCCAGCTCCGAGAGGGATAGCGAAAATTCACCCCTCCACTTT.

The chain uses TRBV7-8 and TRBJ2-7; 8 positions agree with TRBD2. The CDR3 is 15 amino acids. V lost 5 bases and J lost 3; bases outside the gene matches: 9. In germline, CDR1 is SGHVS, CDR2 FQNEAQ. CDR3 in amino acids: CASSPAGGIIYEQYF. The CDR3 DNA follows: TGTGCCAGCAGCCCCGCGGGGGGAATTATCTACGAGCAGTACTTC.

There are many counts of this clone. The CDR3 DNA reads TGTGCCAGCTCACCACTCCCAGGGCATGGGGGAAACACCATATATTTT. It specifies CASSPLPGHGGNTIYF. The rearrangement links TRBV18 to TRBJ1-3; tentatively, D is TRBD1 (5 bases). Trimming shortened V by 1 base and J by 4 bases, and 14 bases separated the two germline ends. The CDR3 is 16 amino acids. The V gene's germline CDR1 is KGHSH and CDR2 LQKENI.

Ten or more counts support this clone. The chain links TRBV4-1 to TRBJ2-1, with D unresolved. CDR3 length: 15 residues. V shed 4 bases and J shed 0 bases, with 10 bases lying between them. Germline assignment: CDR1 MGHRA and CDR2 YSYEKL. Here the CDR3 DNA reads TGCGCCAGCAGCCCCCACCTAAGCTCCTACAATGAGCAGTTCTTC. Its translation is CASSPHLSSYNEQFF.

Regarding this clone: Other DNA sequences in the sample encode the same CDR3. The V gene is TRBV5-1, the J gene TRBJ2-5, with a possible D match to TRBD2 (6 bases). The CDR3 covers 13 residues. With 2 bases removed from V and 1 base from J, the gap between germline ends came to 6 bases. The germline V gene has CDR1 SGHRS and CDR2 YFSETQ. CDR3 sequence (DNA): TGCGCCAGCAGCTTCGGGGGCCAAGAGACCCAGTACTTC. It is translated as CASSFGGQETQYF.

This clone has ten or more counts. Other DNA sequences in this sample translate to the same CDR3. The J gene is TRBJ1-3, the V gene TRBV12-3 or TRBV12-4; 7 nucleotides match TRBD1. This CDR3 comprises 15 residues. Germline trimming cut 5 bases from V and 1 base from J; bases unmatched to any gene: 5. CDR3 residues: CASSLTGESGNTIYF. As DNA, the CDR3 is TGTGCCAGCAGTCTCACAGGGGAGTCTGGAAACACCATATATTTT.

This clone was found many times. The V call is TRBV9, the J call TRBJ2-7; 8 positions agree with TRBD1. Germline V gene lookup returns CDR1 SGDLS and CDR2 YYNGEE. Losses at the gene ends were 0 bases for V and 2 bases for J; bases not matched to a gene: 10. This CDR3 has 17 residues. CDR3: CASSVGSRQGTTYEQYF. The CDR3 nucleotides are TGTGCCAGCAGCGTAGGGTCCCGACAGGGGACAACCTACGAGCAGTACTTC.

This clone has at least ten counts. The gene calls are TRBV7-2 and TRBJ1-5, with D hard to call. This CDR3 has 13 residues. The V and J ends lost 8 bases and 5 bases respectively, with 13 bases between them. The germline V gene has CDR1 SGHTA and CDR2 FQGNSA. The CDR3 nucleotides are TGTGCCAGCGCAGGACTCCTCCATCAGCCCCAGCATTTT. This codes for CASAGLLHQPQHF. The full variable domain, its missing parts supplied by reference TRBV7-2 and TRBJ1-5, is GAGVSQSPSNKVTEKGKDVELRCDPISGHTALYWYRQSLGQGLEFLIYFQGNSAPDKSGLPSDRFSAERTGGSVSTLTIQRTQQEDSAVYLCASAGLLHQPQHFGDGTRLSIL.

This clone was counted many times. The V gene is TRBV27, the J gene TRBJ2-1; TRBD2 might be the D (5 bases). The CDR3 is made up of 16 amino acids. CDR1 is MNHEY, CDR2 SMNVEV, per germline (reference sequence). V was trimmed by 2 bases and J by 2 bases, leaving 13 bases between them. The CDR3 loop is CASSLGREGPYNEQFF. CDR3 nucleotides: TGTGCCAGCAGTTTAGGTAGAGAGGGCCCCTACAATGAGCAGTTCTTC.

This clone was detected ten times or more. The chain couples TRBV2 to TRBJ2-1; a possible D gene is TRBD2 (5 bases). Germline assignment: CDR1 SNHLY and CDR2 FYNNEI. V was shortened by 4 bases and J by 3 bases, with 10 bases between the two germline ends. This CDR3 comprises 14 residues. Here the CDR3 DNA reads TGTGCCAGCAGTGCTCTAGCAATCTACAATGAGCAGTTCTTC. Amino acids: CASSALAIYNEQFF.

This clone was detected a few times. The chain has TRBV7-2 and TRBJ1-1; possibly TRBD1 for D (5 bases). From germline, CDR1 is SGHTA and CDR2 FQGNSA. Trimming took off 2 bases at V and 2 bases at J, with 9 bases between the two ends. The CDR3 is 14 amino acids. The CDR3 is CASSLRQPNTEAFF. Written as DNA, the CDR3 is TGTGCCAGCAGCTTAAGACAGCCCAACACTGAAGCTTTCTTT.

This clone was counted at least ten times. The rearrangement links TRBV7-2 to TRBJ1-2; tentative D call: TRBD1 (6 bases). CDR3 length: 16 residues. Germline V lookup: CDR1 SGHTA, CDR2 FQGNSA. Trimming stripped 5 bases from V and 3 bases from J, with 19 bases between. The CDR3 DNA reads TGTGCCAGCAGCCTCCTTGGGGGGGCTCGGGACTATGGCTACACCTTC. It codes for CASSLLGGARDYGYTF.

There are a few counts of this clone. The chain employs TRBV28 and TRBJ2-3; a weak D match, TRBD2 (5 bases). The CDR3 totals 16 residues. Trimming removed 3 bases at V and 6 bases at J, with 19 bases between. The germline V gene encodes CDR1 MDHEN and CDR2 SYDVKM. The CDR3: CASSFYGLGLSDTQYF. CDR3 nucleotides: TGTGCCAGCAGTTTCTACGGACTGGGATTATCGGATACGCAGTATTTT. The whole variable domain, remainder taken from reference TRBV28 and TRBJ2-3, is DVKVTQSSRYLVKRTGEKVFLECVQDMDHENMFWYRQDPGLGLRLIYFSYDVKMKEKGDIPEGYSVSREKKERFSLILESASTNQTSMYLCASSFYGLGLSDTQYFGPGTRLTVL.

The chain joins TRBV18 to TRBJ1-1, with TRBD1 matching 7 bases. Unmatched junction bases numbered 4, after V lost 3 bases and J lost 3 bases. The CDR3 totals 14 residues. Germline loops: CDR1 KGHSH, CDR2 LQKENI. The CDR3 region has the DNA TGTGCCAGCTCACCGGGACAGAGGGACACTGAAGCTTTCTTT. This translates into CASSPGQRDTEAFF.

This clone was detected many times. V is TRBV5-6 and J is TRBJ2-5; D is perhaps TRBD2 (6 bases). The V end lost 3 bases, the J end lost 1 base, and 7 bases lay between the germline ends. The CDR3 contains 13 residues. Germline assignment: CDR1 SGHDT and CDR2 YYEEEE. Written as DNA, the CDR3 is TGTGCCAGCAGCTGGGACTTCCAAGAGACCCAGTACTTC. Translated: CASSWDFQETQYF.

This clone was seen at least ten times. The CDR3 spells CASSLAAPGELFF. CDR3 in DNA: TGTGCCAGCAGTTTAGCAGCCCCCGGGGAGCTGTTTTTT. The chain joins TRBV6-2 or TRBV6-3 to TRBJ2-2; D uncertain. Trimming stripped 4 bases from V and 6 bases from J, with 9 bases between. CDR3 length: 13 residues. CDR1 and CDR2 from the germline V gene are MNHEY and SVGEGT.

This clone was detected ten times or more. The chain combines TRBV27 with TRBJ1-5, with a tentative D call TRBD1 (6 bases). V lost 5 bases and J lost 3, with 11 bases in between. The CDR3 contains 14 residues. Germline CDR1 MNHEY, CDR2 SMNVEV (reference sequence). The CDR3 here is CASSPRDTNQPQHF. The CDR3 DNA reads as TGTGCCAGCAGTCCCCGGGACACCAATCAGCCCCAGCATTTT.

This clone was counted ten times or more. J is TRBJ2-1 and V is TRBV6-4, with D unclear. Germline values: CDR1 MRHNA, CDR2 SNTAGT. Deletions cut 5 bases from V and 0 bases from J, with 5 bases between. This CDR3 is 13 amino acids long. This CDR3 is CASSPGSYNEQFF. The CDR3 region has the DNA TGTGCCAGCAGTCCGGGCTCCTACAATGAGCAGTTCTTC.

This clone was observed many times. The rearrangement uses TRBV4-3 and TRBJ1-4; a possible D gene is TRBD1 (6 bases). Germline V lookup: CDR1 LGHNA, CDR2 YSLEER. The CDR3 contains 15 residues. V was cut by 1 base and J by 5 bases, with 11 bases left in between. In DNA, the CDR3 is TGCGCCAGCAGCCAAGGGGGGACACTGAATGAAAAACTGTTTTTT. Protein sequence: CASSQGGTLNEKLFF.

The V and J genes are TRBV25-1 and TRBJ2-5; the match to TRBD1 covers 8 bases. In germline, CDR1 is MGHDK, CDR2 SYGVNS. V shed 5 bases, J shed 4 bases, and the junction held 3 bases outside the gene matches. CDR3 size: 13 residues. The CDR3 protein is CASSKTGVETQYF. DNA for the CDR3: TGTGCCAGCAGTAAGACAGGGGTAGAGACCCAGTACTTC.

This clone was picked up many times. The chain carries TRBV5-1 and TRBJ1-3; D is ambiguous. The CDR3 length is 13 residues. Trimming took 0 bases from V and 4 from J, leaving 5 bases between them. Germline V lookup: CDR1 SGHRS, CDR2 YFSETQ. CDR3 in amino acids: CASSLAGGNTIYF. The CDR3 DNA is TGCGCCAGCAGCTTGGCAGGCGGAAACACCATATATTTT.

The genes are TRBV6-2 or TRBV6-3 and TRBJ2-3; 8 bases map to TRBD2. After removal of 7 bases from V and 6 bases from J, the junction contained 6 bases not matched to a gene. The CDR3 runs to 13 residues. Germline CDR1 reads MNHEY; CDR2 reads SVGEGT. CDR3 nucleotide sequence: TGTGCCAGCACGGGGGGGGGCCTGGATACGCAGTATTTT. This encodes CASTGGGLDTQYF.

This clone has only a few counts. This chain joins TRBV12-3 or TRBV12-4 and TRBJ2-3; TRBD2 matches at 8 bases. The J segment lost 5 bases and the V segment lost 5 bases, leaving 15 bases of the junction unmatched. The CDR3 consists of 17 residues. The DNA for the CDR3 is TGTGCCAGCAGTCCCGATTCGAGCGGGGGAGATTTAGATACGCAGTATTTT. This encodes CASSPDSSGGDLDTQYF.